The 2 T cell receptor beta chains presented below share a single source sample, sequenced in a study of blood T cell repertoires in COVID-19. The data were produced by immunoSEQ multiplex PCR, yet TCRdb's version contains in-frame clones alone and is incomplete. The repertoire includes 50,000 to 65,000 clones, over 65% of them detected once, and around 5.1% sits in the top ten. The sample comprised peripheral blood. These receptors came from a middle-aged man with active COVID-19.

The genes are TRBV7-6 and TRBJ2-1, with 10 nucleotides matching TRBD2. The germline V gene encodes CDR1 SGHVS and CDR2 FNYEAQ. The CDR3 is 16 amino acids. V trimming: 5 bases; J trimming: 3 bases; junction bases outside the gene matches: 7. For the CDR3, the DNA is TGTGCCAGCAGCCTCGAAGCGGGAGGGGGCTACAATGAGCAGTTCTTC. This gives the protein CASSLEAGGGYNEQFF.

The V call is TRBV5-4, the J call TRBJ2-1, with 10 bases aligning to TRBD2. V was pared by 0 bases and J by 12 bases, with 6 bases of the junction left unmatched. CDR1 is SGHNT, CDR2 YYREEE, per germline (reference sequence). The CDR3 is 14 amino acids. This chain's CDR3 is CASSLEASGSRQFF. In DNA, the CDR3 is TGTGCCAGCAGCTTGGAAGCTAGCGGGAGTCGGCAGTTCTTC.